The source of this T cell receptor beta chain is a study of prognosis after radiotherapy for stage I lung cancer. Study overall: Not a single patient was given any concurrent therapy alongside stereotactic body radiotherapy, also referred to as SBRT. A handful of patients had distant metastases at a median of about seven months after radiotherapy, and approximately 14 showed no significant progression. General observations from the study: With medians of about 9,200 versus 6,500, unique TCR clone counts fell after stereotactic body radiation therapy. Reportedly, patients with and without metastases differed in TRBV and TRBJ gene usage.

The germline V gene has CDR1 LGHDT and CDR2 YNNKEL (reference sequence). Trimming cost V 0 bases and J 9 bases; bases outside gene matches: 6. This CDR3 is 14 amino acids long. The TCR beta CDR3 region was amplified from genomic DNA, with two rounds of multiplex PCR being used for the amplification. Round one of PCR was performed, and it used primers specific to each TRBV and TRBJ gene. TCRdb redid the calling of the multiplex PCR reads with MiXCR, one entry per CDR3 protein. This sample carries some 34,000 distinct CDR3 sequences, around 35% of them seen once, and the ten largest clones take over 15%. This clonotype was seen more than once but under ten times. Antigen specificity is unknown.

V and J are TRBV3-1 and TRBJ1-1; 8 nucleotides align to TRBD1. The receptor was derived from a donor over 45 with non-small cell lung cancer. The specimen was PBMCs, collected before or after stereotactic body radiation therapy (not recorded which). CDR3 sequence: CASSQDGQGAKAFF. In nucleotides, the CDR3 is TGTGCCAGCAGCCAAGACGGGCAGGGGGCGAAAGCTTTCTTT.